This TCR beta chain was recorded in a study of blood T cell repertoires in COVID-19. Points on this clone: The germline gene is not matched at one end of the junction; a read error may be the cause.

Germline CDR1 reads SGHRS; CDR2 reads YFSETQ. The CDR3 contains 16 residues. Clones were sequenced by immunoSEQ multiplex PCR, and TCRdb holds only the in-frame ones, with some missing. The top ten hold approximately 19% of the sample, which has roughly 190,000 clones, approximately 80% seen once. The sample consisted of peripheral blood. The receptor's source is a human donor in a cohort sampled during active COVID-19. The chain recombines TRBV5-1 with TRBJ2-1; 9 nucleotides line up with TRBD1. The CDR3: CASTLDRTGGVDEQFF. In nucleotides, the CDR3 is TGCGCCAGCACCTTGGATAGAACAGGGGGCGTCGATGAGCAGTTCTTC.